This T cell receptor (beta chain) was captured by sequencing in a study of cytomegalovirus exposure and HLA in healthy donors. PCR involved 60 Vbeta and 13 Jbeta primers. Repertoires were generated with immunoSEQ multiplex PCR, while TCRdb's copy carries only in-frame clones and drops some. The sample includes about 140,000 clones, around three quarters of them seen just once. Concerning this clone: The antigen is not known.

Germline loops: CDR1 SGHAT, CDR2 FQNNGV. The CDR3 spans 16 residues. V was pared by 4 bases and J by 0 bases, with 4 bases of the junction left unmatched. General study findings and limits: There were several of the most significant clusters that appeared linked to common viral pathogens in a later analysis.

This rearrangement joins TRBV11-2 to TRBJ2-2; 8 bases agree with TRBD2. The TCR was taken from a woman between 40 and 50 years old in good health and CMV-seronegative. Sequenced input: PBMCs. In nucleotides, the CDR3 is TGTGCCAGCAGCTCACCAGCGGGGGCGAACACCGGGGAGCTGTTTTTT. Amino acids: CASSSPAGANTGELFF.